Following are 5 T cell receptor beta chains from one sample sequenced in a study of breast tumors, draining lymph nodes, adjacent tissues (dated by TCRdb to 2015 to 2016). The axillary draining lymph nodes of breast cancer patients were the source of the lymph node samples. Preparation of the library involved multiplex PCR. Sequenced on an Illumina HiSeq 2000. TCRdb took the public reads, trimmed them with fastp at Q25, ran MiXCR for clone calling and kept in-frame beta chains. All rows with the same CDR3 protein become a single entry with the most common DNA and genes. The sample table shows about 300,000 distinct CDR3 sequences, and over 30% are seen once. Around 1.1% of the sample goes to the ten largest clones. Sequencing was done on a sample of axillary lymph node tissue. These receptors all stem from a female donor with breast cancer. Some clones in this sample may be carry-over from other donors' samples.

This clonotype turned up a few times. The rearrangement uses TRBV12-3 or TRBV12-4 and TRBJ2-3; the match to TRBD2 covers 11 bases. This CDR3 has 20 amino acids. J was trimmed by 2 bases and V by 3 bases; bases with no gene match: 16. CDR3: CASSFPPRLLAGATTDTQYF. The CDR3 DNA is TGTGCCAGCAGTTTCCCCCCTCGTTTACTAGCGGGGGCTACCACAGATACGCAGTATTTT.

The chain recombines TRBV5-1 with TRBJ1-1; D is unresolved. CDR3 length equals 14 residues. Trimming took 0 bases from V and 5 from J, leaving 11 bases between them. Germline CDR1 reads SGHRS; CDR2 reads YFSETQ. The CDR3 bases are TGCGCCAGCAGCTTGGAAGGGAGAGGGACTGAAGCTTTCTTT. This sequence encodes CASSLEGRGTEAFF.

About this clonotype: A single base separates this from a much larger clone, so it may be a read error. The V call is TRBV12-3 or TRBV12-4, the J call TRBJ2-7; 10 nucleotides align to TRBD2. V shed 3 bases and J 2 bases; nucleotides not matched to a gene: 7. CDR3 size: 16 residues. The CDR3 nucleotides read TGTGCCAGCAGTTTCGCGGGCCTAGCGGGAGCCTACGAGCAGTACTTC. As protein: CASSFAGLAGAYEQYF.

The J gene is TRBJ1-4, the V gene TRBV3-1, with a weak D call TRBD1 (5 bases). The CDR3 totals 15 residues. Looked up from germline, CDR1 is LGHDT and CDR2 is YNNKEL (reference sequence). V gave up 1 base and J gave up 8 bases, with 14 bases separating them. As DNA, the CDR3 is TGTGCCAGCAGCCAAGCTGGGACTCCGGGAGAAAAACTGTTTTTT. It codes for CASSQAGTPGEKLFF.

CDR3 region: CAWSEGDRNQPQHF. The DNA for the CDR3 is TGTGCCTGGAGTGAAGGGGACCGGAATCAGCCCCAGCATTTT. V and J are TRBV30 and TRBJ1-5, with TRBD1 as a possible D gene (5 bases). From germline, CDR1 is GTSNPN and CDR2 SVGIG (reference sequence). The ends were cut back, 1 base at V and 4 bases at J, with 11 bases in the middle. The CDR3 has 14 amino acids. The variable domain in full, completed from reference TRBV30 and TRBJ1-5, reads SQTIHQWPATLVQPVGSPLSLECTVEGTSNPNLYWYRQAAGRGLQLLFYSVGIGQISSEVPQNLSASRPQDRQFILSSKKLLLSDSGFYLCAWSEGDRNQPQHFGDGTRLSIL.